Below are 30 T cell receptor beta chains sequenced from a single sample in a study of blood T cells in healthy people across ages. Alongside a J-beta primer mix, a sample-barcoded 5' primer served in a second PCR lasting about 6 to 12 cycles. TCRdb reanalysed the 5' RACE reads using MiXCR and keeps one entry per CDR3 protein. The data hold over 1,500,000 distinct CDR3 sequences, with about two fifths observed a single time. The sequencing input was blood. These receptors were obtained from a human donor in good health.

The chain uses TRBV7-2 and TRBJ2-7; the D gene is possibly TRBD2 (5 bases). Germline values: CDR1 SGHTA, CDR2 FQGNSA. The CDR3 contains 13 residues. Trimming took 4 bases from V and 5 from J, leaving 12 bases between them. Here the CDR3 reads CASSSGFNDEQYF. DNA for the CDR3: TGTGCCAGCAGCTCGGGATTTAACGACGAGCAGTACTTC.

This clonotype was detected ten times or more. This chain uses TRBV9 with TRBJ2-5, with D perhaps given as TRBD1 or TRBD2 (6 bases each). Trimming cost V 1 base and J 5 bases, with 9 bases left between them. Germline CDR1 and CDR2: SGDLS and YYNGEE. The CDR3 extends over 13 amino acids. CDR3 DNA: TGTGCCAGCAGCGTAACGGGGGCTGAGACCCAGTACTTC. This sequence encodes CASSVTGAETQYF.

The chain joins TRBV24-1 to TRBJ2-1, with TRBD2 as a possible D gene (6 bases). This CDR3 is built from 14 residues. The germline gives CDR1 KGHDR, CDR2 SFDVKD. V dropped 2 bases and J dropped 10 bases, with 14 bases sitting between them. CDR3 amino acids: CATSDWAAGLEQFF. CDR3 nucleotides: TGTGCCACCAGTGATTGGGCGGCGGGGCTCGAGCAGTTCTTC.

This clonotype was detected only a few times. V is TRBV7-9 and J is TRBJ2-5; D may match TRBD1 or TRBD2 (5 bases each). Trimming cost V 7 bases and J 2 bases, with 14 bases left between them. This CDR3 is built from 14 residues. Germline-derived CDR1 and CDR2 are SEHNR and FQNEAQ (reference sequence). CDR3 region: CASNLDWGQETQYF. The CDR3 bases are TGTGCCAGCAACCTAGACTGGGGGCAAGAGACCCAGTACTTC.

For the CDR3, the DNA is TGTGCCAGCAGTTTGTTTACGGGGCTGGCGAACACCGGGGAGCTGTTTTTT. Its translation is CASSLFTGLANTGELFF. V gene TRBV28 combines with J gene TRBJ2-2; D may be TRBD1 or TRBD2 (5 bases each). Germline V CDR1 and CDR2: MDHEN, SYDVKM. V lost 3 bases, J lost 0 bases, and 14 bases lay in between. CDR3 length: 17 amino acids. The whole variable domain, remainder taken from reference TRBV28 and TRBJ2-2, is DVKVTQSSRYLVKRTGEKVFLECVQDMDHENMFWYRQDPGLGLRLIYFSYDVKMKEKGDIPEGYSVSREKKERFSLILESASTNQTSMYLCASSLFTGLANTGELFFGEGSRLTVL.

The sample holds a few counts of this clonotype. The chain carries TRBV5-1 and TRBJ2-5; D remains unclear. CDR1 SGHRS and CDR2 YFSETQ come from the germline V gene. Trimming left V 5 bases short and J 5 bases short, with 10 bases between. CDR3 length: 12 amino acids. This chain's CDR3 is CASSYRPETQYF. CDR3 DNA: TGCGCCAGCAGTTACCGCCCCGAGACCCAGTACTTC.

V gene TRBV12-5 combines with J gene TRBJ1-1; TRBD1 might be the D (6 bases). This CDR3 comprises 14 residues. The V end lost 6 bases, the J end lost 1 base, and 12 bases lay between the germline ends. The germline gives CDR1 LGHNT, CDR2 FRNRAP. The CDR3 DNA reads as TGTGCTAGTGGCCCCGGGGGGCGGAACACTGAAGCTTTCTTT. This gives the protein CASGPGGRNTEAFF.

There are a few counts of this clonotype. This chain connects TRBV7-9 to TRBJ2-7; D not resolved. The CDR3 totals 14 residues. The ends were cut back, 5 bases at V and 2 bases at J, with 13 bases in the middle. Germline assignment: CDR1 SEHNR and CDR2 FQNEAQ (reference sequence). This chain's CDR3 is CASSRITPPYEQYF. The CDR3 DNA sequence: TGTGCCAGCAGCCGAATAACCCCTCCCTACGAGCAGTACTTC.

V usage is TRBV20-1 and J usage is TRBJ2-3, with D maybe TRBD2 (7 bases). This CDR3 spans 15 amino acids. The V and J ends lost 0 bases and 8 bases respectively, with 18 bases between them. The germline V gene has CDR1 DFQATT and CDR2 SNEGSKA (reference sequence). For the CDR3, the DNA is TGCAGTGCTAGAGAAGGCAGCGGGACATCTGGTACGCAGTATTTT. Translated, it gives CSAREGSGTSGTQYF.

This chain links TRBV24-1 with TRBJ2-3, with TRBD1 matching 7 bases. CDR3 length: 18 residues. Germline V gene lookup returns CDR1 KGHDR and CDR2 SFDVKD. The ends lost 3 bases at V and 1 base at J; junction bases unmatched: 12. DNA of the CDR3: TGTGCCACCAGTGATGCCACCCGGGACAGTTGGGGCACAGATACGCAGTATTTT. Amino acid sequence: CATSDATRDSWGTDTQYF.

This clonotype showed up just once. The genes are TRBV29-1 and TRBJ1-1; 8 bases map to TRBD1. Trimming cost V 7 bases and J 4 bases; bases outside gene matches: 20. Germline CDR1 reads SQVTM; CDR2 reads ANQGSEA. The CDR3 runs to 17 residues. CDR3 coding DNA: TGCAGCGGGGGAAGGGGAAAAGGGACAGGATGGGGCACTGAAGCTTTCTTT. Encoded protein: CSGGRGKGTGWGTEAFF.

This clonotype occurred a few times. This rearrangement joins TRBV6-5 to TRBJ2-5; perhaps TRBD1 as D (7 bases). CDR3 length equals 14 residues. Germline CDR1 and CDR2: MNHEY and SVGAGI. Trimming took off 4 bases at V and 5 bases at J, with 14 bases between the two ends. The CDR3 here is CASSWRGQGETQYF. The CDR3 DNA sequence: TGTGCCAGCAGTTGGAGGGGGCAGGGGGAGACCCAGTACTTC.

This clonotype has just a few counts. This sequence joins TRBV20-1 and TRBJ1-5, with D tentatively TRBD1 (6 bases). The CDR3 extends over 17 amino acids. The V and J ends lost 1 base and 0 bases respectively, with 16 bases between them. In germline, CDR1 is DFQATT, CDR2 SNEGSKA (reference sequence). Written as DNA, the CDR3 is TGCAGTGCTAGAGCCGTGCACAGGGCCTATAGCAATCAGCCCCAGCATTTT. As protein: CSARAVHRAYSNQPQHF.

This clonotype appeared a single time. Since a much larger clone is just one base distant, this may be a read error. The rearrangement uses TRBV7-2 and TRBJ2-3; tentative D call: TRBD2 (5 bases). The V gene's germline CDR1 is SGHTA and CDR2 FQGNSA. CDR3 length: 13 amino acids. Here the CDR3 reads CASSSTKGDAQYF. CDR3 coding DNA: TGTGCCAGCAGCTCGACTAAGGGAGATGCGCAGTATTTT.

This clonotype has a handful of counts. The CDR3 sequence is CASSSSEDRMETQYF. The CDR3 coding sequence is TGTGCCAGCAGTTCCAGTGAGGACCGGATGGAGACCCAGTACTTC. J is TRBJ2-7 and V is TRBV6-2 or TRBV6-3; D unclear. Matching the DNA end better, TRBJ2-5 makes the J call doubtful. CDR3 length equals 15 residues. Germline loops: CDR1 MNHEY, CDR2 SVGEGT.

V usage is TRBV4-1 and J usage is TRBJ2-7; D tentatively fits TRBD1 or TRBD2 (5 bases each). Trimming left V 1 base short and J 2 bases short, with 12 bases between. The germline V gene encodes CDR1 MGHRA and CDR2 YSYEKL. The CDR3 is 15 amino acids. The CDR3 sequence: CASSQGPGRTYEQYF. In DNA, the CDR3 is TGCGCCAGCAGCCAAGGACCGGGACGGACCTACGAGCAGTACTTC.

This clonotype was picked up a small number of times. The rearrangement links TRBV12-3 or TRBV12-4 to TRBJ2-1, with TRBD2 identical over 8 bases. This CDR3 has 14 residues. With 7 bases clipped from V and 7 bases from J, the junction kept 9 bases outside the gene matches. The CDR3 DNA is TGTGCCAGCACCATCACCGGGGGGGCGAATGAGCAGTTCTTC. Its translation is CASTITGGANEQFF.

The V and J genes are TRBV5-1 and TRBJ1-5, with D perhaps matching TRBD1 (6 bases). The ends were cut back, 1 base at V and 3 bases at J, with 11 bases in the middle. The CDR3 covers 15 residues. Germline-derived CDR1 and CDR2 are SGHRS and YFSETQ. As DNA, the CDR3 is TGCGCCAGCAGCTTGAACACAGGGTTCAATCAGCCCCAGCATTTT. Encoded protein: CASSLNTGFNQPQHF. The full variable domain, completed using reference TRBV5-1 and TRBJ1-5, is KAGVTQTPRYLIKTRGQQVTLSCSPISGHRSVSWYQQTPGQGLQFLFEYFSETQRNKGNFPGRFSGRQFSNSRSEMNVSTLELGDSALYLCASSLNTGFNQPQHFGDGTRLSIL.

V gene TRBV12-3 or TRBV12-4 combines with J gene TRBJ2-4; D tentatively fits TRBD1 or TRBD2 (5 bases each). TRBJ2-5 matches the DNA end more closely, so the J call is doubtful. The CDR3 runs 15 residues. The CDR3 DNA reads TGTGCCAGCAGCTCCGGGACCCTTAGTGGAGCGACCCAGTACTTC. Protein: CASSSGTLSGATQYF.

This clonotype turned up a few times. The rearrangement joins TRBV9 to TRBJ2-1, with 9 nucleotides matching TRBD2. This CDR3 contains 15 residues. The ends lost 0 bases at V and 10 bases at J; junction bases unmatched: 8. In germline, CDR1 is SGDLS, CDR2 YYNGEE. The CDR3 DNA is TGTGCCAGCAGCGTAGGTGGGGGACTAGCAGGCGAGCAGTTCTTC. Translation: CASSVGGGLAGEQFF.

The chain couples TRBV6-2 or TRBV6-3 to TRBJ2-1; TRBD2 matches 8 bases. V was clipped by 0 bases and J by 12 bases; unmatched bases: 7. The V gene's germline CDR1 is MNHEY and CDR2 SVGEGT. CDR3 length: 14 residues. CDR3 sequence reads: CASSYSGLGQSQFF. CDR3 DNA: TGTGCCAGCAGTTACTCGGGACTAGGGCAATCGCAGTTCTTC.

This clonotype was detected once. This chain joins TRBV7-3 and TRBJ2-5, with D perhaps TRBD2 (6 bases). The CDR3 sequence is 15 residues long. V was clipped by 2 bases and J by 7 bases, with 17 bases between them. CDR1 is SGHTA and CDR2 is FQGTGA in the germline V gene. CDR3 residues: CASSLGGDSMSTQYF. The CDR3 nucleotides are TGTGCCAGCAGCTTAGGCGGGGACTCCATGTCGACCCAGTACTTC. Drawing the rest from reference TRBV7-3 and TRBJ2-5, the complete variable domain is GAGVSQTPSNKVTEKGKYVELRCDPISGHTALYWYRQSLGQGPEFLIYFQGTGAADDSGLPNDRFFAVRPEGSVSTLKIQRTERGDSAVYLCASSLGGDSMSTQYFGPGTRLLVL.

The rearrangement uses TRBV4-2 and TRBJ1-4, with a weak D call TRBD1 (6 bases). The germline V gene encodes CDR1 LGHNA and CDR2 YNFKEQ. The CDR3 length is 16 residues. Trimming pared 1 base from V and 5 bases from J, leaving 14 bases between. As DNA, the CDR3 is TGTGCCAGCAGCCAAGCCCACAGGGAAGGGAATGAAAAACTGTTTTTT. Translation: CASSQAHREGNEKLFF.

This clonotype was counted only a few times. V usage is TRBV28 and J usage is TRBJ2-5; D possibly corresponds to TRBD2 (5 bases). CDR1 MDHEN and CDR2 SYDVKM come from the germline V gene. CDR3 length equals 15 residues. The V gene lost 6 bases and the J gene lost 3 bases, with 17 bases spanning the gap. The CDR3 DNA follows: TGTGCCAGCAGCCTCCCACCCACCGGGAAAGAGACCCAGTACTTC. This codes for CASSLPPTGKETQYF.

This clonotype was counted between two and nine times. The CDR3 region is CASSLLAGMNTEAFF. Here the CDR3 DNA reads TGTGCCAGCAGCTTATTGGCAGGGATGAACACTGAAGCTTTCTTT. V and J are TRBV7-9 and TRBJ1-1; the D gene is possibly TRBD1 (5 bases). This CDR3 region has 15 residues. Germline lookup yields CDR1 SEHNR and CDR2 FQNEAQ (reference sequence). Between the trimmed V and J ends, which lost 2 bases and 0 bases, there was a span of 10 bases.

This sequence joins TRBV7-2 and TRBJ2-1, with TRBD2 matching 8 bases. This CDR3 comprises 14 residues. CDR1 is SGHTA and CDR2 is FQGNSA in the germline V gene. J lost 8 bases, V lost 5 bases, and 8 bases had no gene match. The CDR3 loop is CASSLRTSTHEQFF. CDR3 coding DNA: TGTGCCAGCAGCCTAAGGACTAGCACCCATGAGCAGTTCTTC.

V gene TRBV20-1 combines with J gene TRBJ2-5, with 7 bases aligning to TRBD2. After removal of 5 bases from V and 5 bases from J, the junction contained 11 bases not matched to a gene. The CDR3 is 14 amino acids. Per germline, CDR1 DFQATT and CDR2 SNEGSKA (reference sequence). CDR3 nucleotides: TGCAGTGCTGCGCCGGGACTATGGGGGGAGACCCAGTACTTC. This sequence encodes CSAAPGLWGETQYF.

This clonotype was detected a few times. V gene TRBV7-2 combines with J gene TRBJ1-1; the D gene is possibly TRBD1 (6 bases). Trimming cost V 4 bases and J 6 bases, with 9 bases left between them. This CDR3 region has 12 residues. Looked up from germline, CDR1 is SGHTA and CDR2 is FQGNSA. As DNA, the CDR3 is TGTGCCAGCAGCTCTAACAGGGCTGAAGCTTTCTTT. Protein: CASSSNRAEAFF.

CDR3 amino acids: CASSYSWRTYGYTF. The CDR3 coding sequence is TGTGCCAGCAGTTACTCTTGGCGGACCTATGGCTACACCTTC. The rearrangement uses TRBV6-5 and TRBJ1-2; no clear D. Trimming shortened V by 0 bases and J by 4 bases, and 9 bases separated the two germline ends. CDR1 and CDR2 from the germline V gene are MNHEY and SVGAGI. The length of the CDR3 is 14 residues.

About this clonotype itself: A much larger clonotype is one base distant, so this may be a read error. The chain employs TRBV13 and TRBJ1-4; perhaps TRBD1 as D (6 bases). The germline V gene encodes CDR1 PRHDT and CDR2 FYEKMQ (reference sequence). The CDR3 spans 15 residues. Here the CDR3 reads CAGSLLGQGSEKLFF. The DNA for the CDR3 is TGTGCCGGCAGCTTATTGGGGCAGGGGAGCGAAAAACTGTTTTTT.